The 14 T cell receptor beta chains listed next were all sequenced from one sample in a study of blood T cells in healthy people across ages. The authors ran a second PCR of 7 to 11 cycles using a sample-barcoded 5' primer and a J-beta primer mix. TCRdb analysed the 5' RACE reads with MiXCR anew, one entry per CDR3 protein. The table lists hundreds of thousands of distinct CDR3 sequences, roughly 44% of them singletons, with roughly 19% in the top ten. Sequencing was carried out using blood. These receptors were taken from a man between 60 and 70 years old in good health.

The rearrangement links TRBV6-2 or TRBV6-3 to TRBJ2-5; 7 bases match TRBD1. Germline CDR1 is MNHEY and CDR2 is SVGEGT. The V gene end was trimmed by 0 bases and the J gene end by 6 bases; junction bases not matched to a gene: 10. This CDR3 comprises 16 residues. CDR3 loop: CASSYSFDRVSKTQYF. CDR3 coding DNA: TGTGCCAGCAGTTACTCCTTCGACAGGGTATCAAAGACCCAGTACTTC.

Comment on this clonotype: One end of the junction does not line up with germline, which may come from a read error. The chain carries TRBV20-1 and TRBJ1-5, with TRBD1 as a possible D gene (6 bases). The CDR3 covers 15 residues. Germline assignment: CDR1 DFQATT and CDR2 SNEGSKA (reference sequence). Here the CDR3 DNA reads TGCAGTGCGAGAGGGGGGCACGACGGCAATCAGCCCCAGCATTTT. This encodes CSARGGHDGNQPQHF.

CDR3 residues: CASSLVRGRTYEQYF. The CDR3 nucleotides read TGTGCCAGCAGCTTAGTTAGGGGAAGGACCTACGAGCAGTACTTC. This sequence joins TRBV7-8 and TRBJ2-7; weak D call: TRBD1 (5 bases). V lost 1 base to trimming and J lost 2 bases, with 12 bases between them. Germline CDR1 SGHVS, CDR2 FQNEAQ. CDR3 length: 15 amino acids.

This chain joins TRBV20-1 and TRBJ1-1, with 7 positions matching TRBD1. The CDR3 runs to 15 residues. Germline assignment: CDR1 DFQATT and CDR2 SNEGSKA (reference sequence). Trimming at V came to 0 bases and at J to 4 bases, leaving 8 bases not matched to a gene. The CDR3 DNA reads as TGCAGTGCTAGAGACCCGGGACAGCCGCGCACTGAAGCTTTCTTT. It is translated as CSARDPGQPRTEAFF.

This chain connects TRBV12-3 or TRBV12-4 to TRBJ2-1, with D perhaps TRBD2 (5 bases). Trimming took off 7 bases at V and 3 bases at J, with 13 bases between the two ends. The CDR3 has 14 residues. CDR3 coding DNA: TGTGCCAGCACCTTACGGGGTCTCTACAATGAGCAGTTCTTC. Encoded protein: CASTLRGLYNEQFF.

This clonotype was observed a few times. The rearrangement links TRBV7-9 to TRBJ2-5; 14 nucleotides agree with TRBD2. This CDR3 spans 18 amino acids. The ends lost 5 bases at V and 2 bases at J; junction bases unmatched: 10. Germline values: CDR1 SEHNR, CDR2 FQNEAQ (reference sequence). This CDR3 reads CASSPGTSGRSRQETQYF. The DNA of the CDR3 is TGTGCCAGCAGCCCCGGGACTAGCGGGAGAAGTAGGCAAGAGACCCAGTACTTC.

This clonotype was detected ten times or more. The rearrangement joins TRBV7-2 to TRBJ2-5, with D tentatively TRBD2 (6 bases). The CDR3 contains 15 residues. V was clipped by 5 bases and J by 2 bases, with 15 bases between them. Germline V lookup: CDR1 SGHTA, CDR2 FQGNSA. CDR3 DNA sequence: TGTGCCAGCAGCCTCCTCGGGGGAGCACAAGAGACCCAGTACTTC. It codes for CASSLLGGAQETQYF.

In this sample, this clonotype turned up a few times. The rearrangement uses TRBV2 and TRBJ2-5; D is unresolved. The CDR3 totals 13 residues. The germline V gene encodes CDR1 SNHLY and CDR2 FYNNEI. The germline V and J ends were trimmed by 4 bases and 1 base, with 7 bases remaining between them. The CDR3 is CASSVTLQETQYF. The CDR3 nucleotides read TGTGCCAGCAGTGTGACACTCCAAGAGACCCAGTACTTC.

In this sample, this clonotype turned up a few times. One end of the junction varies from germline; a read error may be responsible. V is TRBV12-3 or TRBV12-4 and J is TRBJ1-5; D is ambiguous. The CDR3 has 14 amino acids. CDR3 nucleotide sequence: TGTGCCAGCAGCTTAGGGAGGGACAATCAGCCCCAGCATTTT. As protein: CASSLGRDNQPQHF.

This clonotype has a handful of counts. The chain uses TRBV6-5 and TRBJ2-7; the match to TRBD1 covers 8 bases. Germline assignment: CDR1 MNHEY and CDR2 SVGAGI. The V gene end was trimmed by 5 bases and the J gene end by 5 bases; junction bases not matched to a gene: 2. The CDR3 is 12 residues long. CDR3 DNA sequence: TGTGCCAGCAGTCAGGGGGCGAACGAGCAGTACTTC. Amino acids: CASSQGANEQYF.

This clonotype was picked up a small number of times. The chain's CDR3 is CATSDTTGQGSYNEQYF. As DNA, the CDR3 is TGTGCCACCAGTGACACGACAGGACAGGGGTCCTACAATGAGCAGTACTTC. J is TRBJ2-1 and V is TRBV24-1; 9 bases fit TRBD1. Judging by the DNA end, TRBJ2-7 fits better; the J call may be wrong. Germline V gene data show CDR1 as KGHDR and CDR2 as SFDVKD. CDR3 size: 17 residues.

The chain has TRBV29-1 and TRBJ2-5, with 13 positions matching TRBD2. The CDR3 sequence is 18 residues long. V lost 4 bases to trimming and J lost 0 bases; unmatched junction nucleotides: 11. Germline V gene data show CDR1 as SQVTM and CDR2 as ANQGSEA. Here the CDR3 DNA reads TGCAGCGTTGTAGGACTAGCGGGGGACGTGATGTACCAAGAGACCCAGTACTTC. Amino acids: CSVVGLAGDVMYQETQYF. The full variable domain, with the rest looked up from reference TRBV29-1 and TRBJ2-5, is SAVISQKPSRDICQRGTSLTIQCQVDSQVTMMFWYRQQPGQSLTLIATANQGSEATYESGFVIDKFPISRPNLTFSTLTVSNMSPEDSSIYLCSVVGLAGDVMYQETQYFGPGTRLLVL.

The sample holds a few counts of this clonotype. This chain connects TRBV19 to TRBJ2-7, with 10 bases matching TRBD1. This CDR3 has 17 residues. The V and J ends lost 4 bases and 3 bases, in that order; junction bases with no gene match: 12. CDR1 is LNHDA, CDR2 SQIVND, per germline (reference sequence). CDR3 in DNA: TGTGCCAGTAGTAAGTACCCCGGGACAGGGGCCATCTACGAGCAGTACTTC. This translates into CASSKYPGTGAIYEQYF.

The chain combines TRBV29-1 with TRBJ2-1; D gene ambiguous. Germline V CDR1 and CDR2: SQVTM, ANQGSEA. Trimming took off 7 bases at V and 9 bases at J, with 13 bases between the two ends. This CDR3 spans 11 amino acids. This CDR3 is CSGDTYPEQFF. The CDR3 region has the DNA TGCAGCGGTGATACCTACCCTGAGCAGTTCTTC.